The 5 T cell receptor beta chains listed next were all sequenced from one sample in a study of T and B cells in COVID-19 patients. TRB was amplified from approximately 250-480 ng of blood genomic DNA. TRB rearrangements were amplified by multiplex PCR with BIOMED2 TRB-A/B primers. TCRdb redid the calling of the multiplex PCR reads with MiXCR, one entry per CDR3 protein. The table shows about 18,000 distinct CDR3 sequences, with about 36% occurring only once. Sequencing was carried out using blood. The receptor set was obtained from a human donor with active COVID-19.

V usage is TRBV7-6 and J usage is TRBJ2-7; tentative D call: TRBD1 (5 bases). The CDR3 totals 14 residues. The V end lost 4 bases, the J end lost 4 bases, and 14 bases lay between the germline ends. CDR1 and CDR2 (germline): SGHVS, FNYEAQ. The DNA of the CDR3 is TGTGCCAGCAGCTCACCACAGGCGCCGTACGAGCAGTACTTC. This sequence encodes CASSSPQAPYEQYF.

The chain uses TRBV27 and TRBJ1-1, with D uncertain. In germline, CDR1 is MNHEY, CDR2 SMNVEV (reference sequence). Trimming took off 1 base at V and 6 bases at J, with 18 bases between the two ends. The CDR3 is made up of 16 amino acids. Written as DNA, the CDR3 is TGTGCCAGCAGTTTATTCCCTACCGACACGAGGCCTGAAGCTTTCTTT. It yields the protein CASSLFPTDTRPEAFF.

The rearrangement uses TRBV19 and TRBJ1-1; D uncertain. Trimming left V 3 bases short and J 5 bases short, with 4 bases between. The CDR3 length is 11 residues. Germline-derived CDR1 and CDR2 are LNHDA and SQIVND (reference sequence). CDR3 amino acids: CASSIWTEAFF. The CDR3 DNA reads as TGTGCCAGTAGTATTTGGACTGAAGCTTTCTTT. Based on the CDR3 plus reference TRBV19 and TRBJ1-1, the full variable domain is DGGITQSPKYLFRKEGQNVTLSCEQNLNHDAMYWYRQDPGQGLRLIYYSQIVNDFQKGDIAEGYSVSREKKESFPLTVTSAQKNPTAFYLCASSIWTEAFFGQGTRLTVV.

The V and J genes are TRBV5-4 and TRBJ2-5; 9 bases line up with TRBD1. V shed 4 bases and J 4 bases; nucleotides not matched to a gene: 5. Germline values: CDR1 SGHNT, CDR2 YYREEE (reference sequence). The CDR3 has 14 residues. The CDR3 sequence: CASSGDRGVETQYF. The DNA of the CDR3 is TGTGCCAGCAGCGGAGACAGGGGGGTAGAGACCCAGTACTTC.

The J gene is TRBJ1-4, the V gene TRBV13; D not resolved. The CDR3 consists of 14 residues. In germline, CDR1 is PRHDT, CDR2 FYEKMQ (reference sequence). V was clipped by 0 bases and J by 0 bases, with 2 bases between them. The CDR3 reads CASSLGSTNEKLFF. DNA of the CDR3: TGTGCCAGCAGCTTAGGGTCAACTAATGAAAAACTGTTTTTT.